The source of this T cell receptor (beta chain) is a study of beta chain features in type 1 diabetes. Study information: In age, gender and cell yields, patients were similar to healthy donors. Regarding the study as a whole: Shorter TCRB CDR3s, moderately but significantly so, marked every one of the four CD4+ subsets in Type 1 diabetes patients. Reduced insertions and increased deletions marked VDJ junctions in type 1 diabetes patients.

Trimming took 2 bases from V and 2 from J, leaving 12 bases between them. Germline CDR1 and CDR2: MNHEY and SMNVEV (reference sequence). The CDR3 is 16 amino acids. It was via CD45RO/CCR7/CD25/CD127/CD95/CD27 that CD4+ naive, central memory, regulatory and stem cell-like memory cells were sorted. Expressed TCRB transcripts were sequenced after all isolated RNA was converted to cDNA. Assay: immunoSEQ multiplex PCR; the TCRdb copy retains only in-frame clones and omits some. The repertoire holds around 600,000 clones, with roughly an eighth as singletons. This clone occurred a few times. Its cognate antigen is unknown.

The sequenced sample was naive CD4+ T cells from blood. The sequence was obtained from a man aged 30 to 45 with type 1 diabetes. The chain uses TRBV27 and TRBJ2-2; D is tentatively TRBD1 or TRBD2 (5 bases each). The CDR3 here is CASSLMGTLNTGELFF. CDR3 nucleotides: TGTGCCAGCAGTTTAATGGGGACCCTTAACACCGGGGAGCTGTTTTTT.